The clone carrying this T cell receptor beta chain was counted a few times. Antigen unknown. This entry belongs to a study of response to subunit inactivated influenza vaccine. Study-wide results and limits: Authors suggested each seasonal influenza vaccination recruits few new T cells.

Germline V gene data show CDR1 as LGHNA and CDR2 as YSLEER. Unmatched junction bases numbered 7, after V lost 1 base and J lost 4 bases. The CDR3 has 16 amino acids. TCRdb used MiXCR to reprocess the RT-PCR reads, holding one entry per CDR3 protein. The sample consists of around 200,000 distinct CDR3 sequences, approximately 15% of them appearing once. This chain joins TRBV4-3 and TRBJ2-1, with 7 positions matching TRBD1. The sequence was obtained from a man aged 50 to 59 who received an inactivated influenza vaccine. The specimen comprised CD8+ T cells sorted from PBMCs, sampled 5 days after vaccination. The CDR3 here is CASSQVVDRVYNEQFF. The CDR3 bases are TGCGCCAGCAGCCAAGTTGTAGACAGGGTATACAATGAGCAGTTCTTC.